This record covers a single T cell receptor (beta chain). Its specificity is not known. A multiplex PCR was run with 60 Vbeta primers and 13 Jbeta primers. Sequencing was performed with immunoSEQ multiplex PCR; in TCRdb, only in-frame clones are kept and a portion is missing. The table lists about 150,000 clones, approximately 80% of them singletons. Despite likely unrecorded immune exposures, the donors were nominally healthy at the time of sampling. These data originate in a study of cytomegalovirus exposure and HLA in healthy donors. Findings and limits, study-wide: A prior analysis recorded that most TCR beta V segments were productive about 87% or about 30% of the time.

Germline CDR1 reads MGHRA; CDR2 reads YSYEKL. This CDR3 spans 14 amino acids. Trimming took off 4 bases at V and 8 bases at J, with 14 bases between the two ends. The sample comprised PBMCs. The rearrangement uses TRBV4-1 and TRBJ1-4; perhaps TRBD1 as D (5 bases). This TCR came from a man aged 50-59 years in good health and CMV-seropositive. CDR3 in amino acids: CASSLPGRGEKLFF. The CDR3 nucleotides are TGCGCCAGCAGCCTTCCTGGGAGGGGAGAAAAACTGTTTTTT.